This entry lists 5 T cell receptor beta chains sequenced from one sample in a study of identical twins. TCRdb recomputed calls from the 5' RACE reads with MiXCR, one row per CDR3 protein. Of about 690,000 distinct CDR3 sequences listed, approximately 6% are singletons. The specimen was naive T cells sorted from blood. The receptors stem from a man aged 18 to 35 in good health.

This chain uses TRBV6-1 with TRBJ2-2, with D possibly being TRBD1 (5 bases). V was trimmed by 7 bases and J by 6 bases, leaving 15 bases between them. The CDR3 consists of 14 residues. Germline loops: CDR1 MNHNS, CDR2 SASEGT. The CDR3 region has the DNA TGTGCCAGCACCCCGCAGGGTCGCGCCGGGGAGCTGTTTTTT. This codes for CASTPQGRAGELFF.

There are a few counts of this clonotype. This chain uses TRBV20-1 with TRBJ2-2; D is undetermined. The ends were cut back, 2 bases at V and 5 bases at J, with 12 bases in the middle. CDR1 and CDR2 (germline): DFQATT, SNEGSKA (reference sequence). The CDR3 runs to 14 residues. The CDR3 DNA follows: TGCAGTGCTAGAAATCCCCGGGTAACCGGGGAGCTGTTTTTT. This sequence encodes CSARNPRVTGELFF.

This clonotype has a handful of counts. The J gene is TRBJ2-1, the V gene TRBV28; D may be TRBD2 (6 bases). The CDR3 covers 15 residues. From germline, CDR1 is MDHEN and CDR2 SYDVKM. Trimming left V 2 bases short and J 4 bases short, with 12 bases between. CDR3 region: CASSLRDWAYNEQFF. The CDR3 bases are TGTGCCAGCAGTTTACGGGACTGGGCTTACAATGAGCAGTTCTTC. Complete variable domain (other parts from reference TRBV28 and TRBJ2-1): DVKVTQSSRYLVKRTGEKVFLECVQDMDHENMFWYRQDPGLGLRLIYFSYDVKMKEKGDIPEGYSVSREKKERFSLILESASTNQTSMYLCASSLRDWAYNEQFFGPGTRLTVL.

This clonotype was seen at least ten times. The J gene is TRBJ1-3, the V gene TRBV6-2 or TRBV6-3; D is uncertain. The length of the CDR3 is 10 residues. V lost 8 bases and J 2 bases, leaving 1 base between the germline ends. Germline V gives CDR1 MNHEY, CDR2 SVGEGT. This CDR3 is CASAGNTIYF. The CDR3 DNA reads TGTGCCAGCGCTGGAAACACCATATATTTT.

This clonotype was seen ten or more times. This sequence joins TRBV20-1 and TRBJ2-7, with TRBD1 identical over 7 bases. The CDR3 extends over 14 amino acids. The trim removed 0 bases at V and 1 base at J, leaving 3 bases unmatched. Germline V gene sequence: CDR1 DFQATT, CDR2 SNEGSKA (reference sequence). CDR3 DNA sequence: TGCAGTGCTAGAGATACGGGACAGTCCTACGAGCAGTACTTC. Amino acid sequence: CSARDTGQSYEQYF.